Described below is a single T cell receptor beta chain sequence and its context. What it binds is unknown. This sample stems from a study of cytomegalovirus exposure and HLA in healthy donors. Study conclusions and caveats: In vitro data verified a few CMV-associated chains as specific for CMV antigens.

CDR1 SQVTM and CDR2 ANQGSEA come from the germline V gene. V was clipped by 0 bases and J by 4 bases; unmatched bases: 9. CDR3 length equals 16 residues. The assay was immunoSEQ multiplex PCR, and TCRdb's table has in-frame clones only and misses some. The sample lists 140,000 to 150,000 clones; approximately 94% were seen once. This TCR was sampled from a man aged 18 to 30 in good health and CMV-seropositive. The rearrangement links TRBV29-1 to TRBJ2-1; 7 bases map to TRBD1. The specimen sequenced was PBMCs. CDR3 DNA: TGCAGCGTTGAAGATCTTAGGACAGGTTCTTACAATGAGCAGTTCTTC. Its protein product is CSVEDLRTGSYNEQFF.